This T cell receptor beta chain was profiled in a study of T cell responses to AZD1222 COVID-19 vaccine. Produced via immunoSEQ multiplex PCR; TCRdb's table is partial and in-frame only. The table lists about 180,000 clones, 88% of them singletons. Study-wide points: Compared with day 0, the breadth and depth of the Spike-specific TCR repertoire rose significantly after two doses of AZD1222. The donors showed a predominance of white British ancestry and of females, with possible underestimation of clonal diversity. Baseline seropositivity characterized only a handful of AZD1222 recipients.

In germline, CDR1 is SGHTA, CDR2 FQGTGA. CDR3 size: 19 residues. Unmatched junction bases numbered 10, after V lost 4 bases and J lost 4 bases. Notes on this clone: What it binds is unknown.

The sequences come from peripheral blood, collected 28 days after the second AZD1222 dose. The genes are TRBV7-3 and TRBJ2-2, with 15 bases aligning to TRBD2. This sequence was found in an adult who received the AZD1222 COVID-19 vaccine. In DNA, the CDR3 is TGTGCCAGCAGCTCCTCGAGGGGACTAGCGGGAGGAAGCACCGGGGAGCTGTTTTTT. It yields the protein CASSSSRGLAGGSTGELFF.